These 3 T cell receptor beta chains share one sample of origin, sequenced in a study of blood T cells in healthy people across ages. Primed by a sample-barcoded 5' primer and a J-beta primer mix, a second PCR proceeded for about 6 to 11 cycles. Each CDR3 protein is one row after TCRdb ran MiXCR on the 5' RACE reads. This sample has about 680,000 distinct CDR3 sequences, with approximately 49% found just once. Specimen: blood. These receptors were collected from an older woman in good health.

A few counts support this clonotype. The J gene is TRBJ2-1, the V gene TRBV29-1; D is unclear. V was clipped by 5 bases and J by 5 bases, with 4 bases between them. CDR3 length: 10 amino acids. The germline V gene has CDR1 SQVTM and CDR2 ANQGSEA. The CDR3 DNA reads TGCAGCGTTACAGACAATGAGCAGTTCTTC. Amino acids: CSVTDNEQFF.

This clonotype appeared a few times. This chain connects TRBV7-9 to TRBJ1-6; D remains ambiguous. The germline V and J ends were trimmed by 4 bases and 7 bases, with 11 bases remaining between them. CDR1 SEHNR and CDR2 FQNEAQ come from the germline V gene (reference sequence). The CDR3 consists of 14 residues. CDR3 DNA: TGTGCCAGCAGCTCGGCCCTCTCAAATTCACCCCTCCACTTT. Amino acids: CASSSALSNSPLHF.

This clonotype was detected once. The V call is TRBV6-2 or TRBV6-3, the J call TRBJ1-4; no clear D. The germline V gene encodes CDR1 MNHEY and CDR2 SVGEGT. The CDR3 runs to 15 residues. V was pared by 6 bases and J by 7 bases, with 18 bases between. The chain's CDR3 is CASSRDTTGLEKLFF. Written as DNA, the CDR3 is TGTGCCAGCAGCCGAGACACAACGGGCCTTGAAAAACTGTTTTTT.